The entry that follows covers one TCR beta chain sequence. Clones were sequenced by immunoSEQ multiplex PCR, and TCRdb holds only the in-frame ones, with some missing. The data hold about 40,000 clones, with about 91% observed a single time. This entry belongs to a study of T cell changes during pregnancy in multiple sclerosis. Germline values: CDR1 GTSNPN, CDR2 SVGIG (reference sequence). Trimming removed 2 bases at V and 5 bases at J, with 10 bases between. The CDR3 extends over 13 amino acids. Source: CD4+ T cells from peripheral blood mononuclear cells, taken before pregnancy. The chain recombines TRBV30 with TRBJ2-1; D is possibly TRBD2 (6 bases). This TCR was sampled from a female donor with multiple sclerosis, enrolled in a pregnancy study. The CDR3, as DNA: TGTGCCTGGAGTAGGTCGGGAGACAATGAGCAGTTCTTC. Translation gives CAWSRSGDNEQFF.